The rows below give T cell receptor beta chains drawn from one sample of a study of T cell repertoires in cytomegalovirus infection. TCRdb reprocessed the reads via MiXCR and lists one record per CDR3 protein. The sample has a few hundred thousand distinct CDR3 sequences; more than 40% are singletons. The antigens for these receptors are not known. Sequenced here: cultured PBMCs, sampled from culture after CMV antigen stimulation. These receptors were obtained from a human donor in good health (CMV status not recorded). Some clones in this sample may be carry-over from other donors' samples. Each CDR3 is given with its conserved first and last residue. Fields, in order: clone size, CDR3 length, V gene, CDR3 protein. Only part of the rows carry a size: once, few, many, or a class if the clone is expanded.

. 13 TRBV20-1 CSARGGGGEKLFF
. 13 TRBV20-1 CSASRGGGETQYF
. 12 TRBV7-8 CASSLDRVKLFF
. 14 TRBV7-2 CASSLGGGMYEQYF
few 14 TRBV3-1 CASARQGLSYEQYF
. 16 TRBV11-2 CASRLVRVANTGELFF
many 16 TRBV28 CASRRDDTGSTDTQYF
. 15 TRBV20-1 CSARIGGGPWEPQHF
. 17 TRBV4-1 CASSQAVGQSRDTEAFF
few 15 TRBV7-2 CASSFMTGGFQPQHF
. 15 TRBV15 CATSRDVWMNTEAFF